Reported below is one T cell receptor beta chain. This record belongs to a study of shared clonotypes between healthy human individuals. Deep level was the assay's run setting. Profiling relied on immunoSEQ multiplex PCR, and the TCRdb table lists in-frame clones only, not all of them. The sample includes 450,000 to 650,000 clones, 70% to 80% of them seen just once. Germline CDR1 is MNHEY and CDR2 is SVGAGI. This CDR3 spans 15 amino acids. V lost 2 bases and J 0 bases, leaving 5 bases between the germline ends. Material for sequencing was PBMCs. The chain joins TRBV6-5 to TRBJ2-6, with D uncertain. The TCR was taken from a woman in her thirties or forties in good health. Some clones in this sample may be carry-over from other donors' samples. The CDR3 reads CASSYDISGANVLTF. Here the CDR3 DNA reads TGTGCCAGCAGTTACGACATCTCTGGGGCCAACGTCCTGACTTTC.